This T cell receptor beta chain was recovered during a study of blood T cell repertoires in COVID-19. Whole-study context: There were acute and convalescent COVID-19 samples, and they came from the United States, Italy and Spain.

Original analysis: How many nucleated cells were present was estimated from reference gene primer amplification. The assay was immunoSEQ multiplex PCR, and TCRdb's table has in-frame clones only and misses some. D and trimming come from the DNA, and the V and J calls and clone size come from that table. The sample lists about 240,000 clones; 80% to 90% were seen once. Symptom resolution, clearance, or two negative PCRs marked the recovered donors of Cohort 3. The CDR3 length is 16 residues. V lost 7 bases and J lost 5; bases outside the gene matches: 10. Germline values: CDR1 MNHEY, CDR2 SMNVEV (reference sequence).

This receptor was taken from a young woman who had recovered from COVID-19. Sequenced sample: PBMCs or T cells enriched from blood (not recorded which). This chain links TRBV27 with TRBJ2-3, with 12 bases identical to TRBD2. The CDR3: CASTTLAGGLRDTQYF. The CDR3 DNA is TGTGCCAGCACCACTCTAGCGGGAGGGCTCAGAGATACGCAGTATTTT.